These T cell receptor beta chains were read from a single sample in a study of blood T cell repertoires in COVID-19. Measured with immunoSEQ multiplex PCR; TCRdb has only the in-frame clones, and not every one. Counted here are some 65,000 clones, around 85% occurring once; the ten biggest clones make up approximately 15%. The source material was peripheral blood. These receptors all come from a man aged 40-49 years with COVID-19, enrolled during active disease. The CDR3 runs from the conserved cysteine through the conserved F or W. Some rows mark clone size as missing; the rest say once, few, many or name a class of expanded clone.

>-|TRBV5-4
CASSLFGPGLYGYTF
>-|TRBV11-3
CASSLGGLSYNEQFF
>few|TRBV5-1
CASSLRSSNSPLHF
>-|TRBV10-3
CAIRDRKVNGYTF
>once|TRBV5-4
CASSLTGPYEQFF
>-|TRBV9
CASSVATENYGYTF
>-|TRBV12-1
CASSWGTSGRRSYNEQFF
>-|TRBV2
CASSPTYYEQYF
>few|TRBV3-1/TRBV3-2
CASSQGELGNQPQHF
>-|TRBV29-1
CSVEDRSRFYEQYF
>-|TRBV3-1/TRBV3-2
CASSQAGVSYNEQFF
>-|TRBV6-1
CASSELRAGASYNSPLHF
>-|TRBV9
CASTIGGESQETQYF
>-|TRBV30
CAWNREDEQFF
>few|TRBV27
CASSSALGRGGTDTQYF
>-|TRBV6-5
CASSRTGTGNYEQYF
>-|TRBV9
CASSVTGAGELFF
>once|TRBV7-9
CASSQGSAYNSPLHF
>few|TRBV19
CASSHRSLDTEAFF
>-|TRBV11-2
CASSLSVRGDTQYF
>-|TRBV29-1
CSVHRDSTEAFF
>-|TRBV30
CAWTRRASYNSPLHF
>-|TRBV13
CASSLEANYGYTF
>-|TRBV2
CASRGDSVTDTQYF
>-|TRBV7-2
CASSPTTFYNSPLHF
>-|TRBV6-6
CASSYGQGVNEQFF
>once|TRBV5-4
CASTYLGGAGETQYF
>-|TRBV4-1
CASSQRGQGASNSPLHF
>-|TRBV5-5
CASSLYGQGQPQHF
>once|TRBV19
CASSIVPGSQPQHF
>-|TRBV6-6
CASSYDGQNYGYTF
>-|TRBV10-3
CAIRIGQNTGELFF
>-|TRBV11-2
CASSLQGFAKLFF
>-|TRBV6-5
CASSYSGTPIVYTF
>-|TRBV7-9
CASSLMWEGNSNQPQHF
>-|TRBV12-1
CASSLPGLDIIYEQYF
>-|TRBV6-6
CASSHQSPITGELFF